The T cell receptor beta chain described here comes from a study of T cells in women clearing cervical HPV infection. Overall study: Controls' single incident HPV16 infection cleared within 12 months without precancer.

The CDR3 loop spans 12 amino acids. Germline V lookup: CDR1 MDHEN, CDR2 SYDVKM. Between the trimmed V and J ends, which lost 7 bases and 7 bases, there was a span of 13 bases. General study points: Richness plus V gene abundances separated cases from controls with AUC 0.8 to 0.85.

Concerning this clone itself: Its antigen is not identified. The read terminates 3 residues ahead of where the CDR3 ends, so the germline J gene completes it.

Profiling relied on immunoSEQ multiplex PCR, and the TCRdb table lists in-frame clones only, not all of them. The sample has about 27,000 clones, and its top ten clones hold around 21%. The chain combines TRBV28 with TRBJ1-2; possible D gene TRBD1, 5 bases. This receptor was identified in a woman aged 18-70 years with a cervical HPV16 infection that either progressed to CIN3+ or cleared (not recorded which). The material sequenced was blood buffy coat. CDR3 region: CASIPPTGGYTF. The covered CDR3 bases are TGTGCCAGCATTCCTCCCACAGGTGGC.